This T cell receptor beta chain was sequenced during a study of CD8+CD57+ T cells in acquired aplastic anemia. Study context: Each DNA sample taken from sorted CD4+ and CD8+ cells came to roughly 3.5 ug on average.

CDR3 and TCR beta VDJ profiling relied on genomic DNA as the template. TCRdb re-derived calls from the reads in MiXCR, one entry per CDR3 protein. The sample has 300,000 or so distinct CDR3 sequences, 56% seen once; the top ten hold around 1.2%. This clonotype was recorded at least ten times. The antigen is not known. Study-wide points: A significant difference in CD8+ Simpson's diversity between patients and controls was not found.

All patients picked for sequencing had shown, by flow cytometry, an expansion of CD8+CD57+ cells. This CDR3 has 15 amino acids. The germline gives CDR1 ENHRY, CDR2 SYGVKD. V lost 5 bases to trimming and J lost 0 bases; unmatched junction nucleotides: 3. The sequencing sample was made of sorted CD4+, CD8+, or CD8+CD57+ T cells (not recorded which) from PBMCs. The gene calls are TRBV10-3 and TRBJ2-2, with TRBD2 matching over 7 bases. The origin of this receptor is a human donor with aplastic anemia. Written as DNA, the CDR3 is TGTGCCATCAGTCGGGACTATCCGAACACCGGGGAGCTGTTTTTT. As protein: CAISRDYPNTGELFF.